Listed below are T cell receptor beta chains from one sample, sequenced in a study of blood T cell repertoires in COVID-19. Data came from immunoSEQ multiplex PCR; TCRdb stores just in-frame clones and leaves some out. The profile covers tens of thousands of clones, with more than 70% appearing a single time and 13% to 15% taken by the ten largest. The material sequenced was peripheral blood. These receptors were collected from a human donor in a cohort sampled during active COVID-19. CDR3s include the opening cysteine and the closing phenylalanine or tryptophan. Each record gives: CDR3 DNA, CDR3 protein, V gene, clone size, CDR3 length, D gene, J gene. D genes are given only for firm matches. Some rows mark clone size as missing; the rest say once, few, many or name a class of expanded clone.

CDR3nt: TGTGCCAGTAGTATTGGTCGGCGGCAAGAGACCCAGTACTTC
CDR3aa: CASSIGRRQETQYF
v_gene: TRBV19
abundance: .
len: 14
d_gene: .
j_gene: TRBJ2-5

CDR3nt: TGTGCCAGCAGGAACACGGGACAGGGGAGAATCGACTATGGCTACACCTTC
CDR3aa: CASRNTGQGRIDYGYTF
v_gene: TRBV28
abundance: once
len: 17
d_gene: TRBD1
j_gene: TRBJ1-2

CDR3nt: TGTGCCAGTAGTGCCTCACAGGGATACGAGAATCAGCCCCAGCATTTT
CDR3aa: CASSASQGYENQPQHF
v_gene: TRBV19
abundance: .
len: 16
d_gene: .
j_gene: TRBJ1-5

CDR3nt: TGTGCCAGCAGCCTACGGACAGGAGGTGCTTTCTTT
CDR3aa: CASSLRTGGAFF
v_gene: TRBV7-9
abundance: .
len: 12
d_gene: TRBD1
j_gene: TRBJ1-1

CDR3nt: TGTGCCAGCAGTCCTTACAGCTCCTACAATGAGCAGTTCTTC
CDR3aa: CASSPYSSYNEQFF
v_gene: TRBV5-8
abundance: .
len: 14
d_gene: .
j_gene: TRBJ2-1

CDR3nt: TGCAGCGTGGGGACAGGGGATCAGCCCCAGCATTTT
CDR3aa: CSVGTGDQPQHF
v_gene: TRBV29-1
abundance: .
len: 12
d_gene: TRBD1
j_gene: TRBJ1-5

CDR3nt: TGTGCCAGTAGTACCCCGGGAGGAACCACTGAAGCTTTCTTT
CDR3aa: CASSTPGGTTEAFF
v_gene: TRBV19
abundance: .
len: 14
d_gene: .
j_gene: TRBJ1-1

CDR3nt: TGTGCCAGCACCACGGACAGGCTCTATGGCTACACCTTC
CDR3aa: CASTTDRLYGYTF
v_gene: TRBV5-4
abundance: .
len: 13
d_gene: TRBD1
j_gene: TRBJ1-2

CDR3nt: TGTGCCAGCAGTTACCAAGTGAGGGCGTACGAGCAGTACTTC
CDR3aa: CASSYQVRAYEQYF
v_gene: TRBV6-6
abundance: .
len: 14
d_gene: .
j_gene: TRBJ2-7

CDR3nt: TGTGCCAGCAGCTTGGGAGCTAACTATGGCTACACCTTC
CDR3aa: CASSLGANYGYTF
v_gene: TRBV5-4
abundance: .
len: 13
d_gene: .
j_gene: TRBJ1-2

CDR3nt: TGTGCCAGCAGATCGACAGGGAACTCCTACGAGCAGTACTTC
CDR3aa: CASRSTGNSYEQYF
v_gene: TRBV7-6
abundance: .
len: 14
d_gene: TRBD1
j_gene: TRBJ2-7

CDR3nt: TGTGCCAGCTCACCTCCGAGCAGGACAGATACGCAGTATTTT
CDR3aa: CASSPPSRTDTQYF
v_gene: TRBV18
abundance: .
len: 14
d_gene: .
j_gene: TRBJ2-3

CDR3nt: TGTGCCAGCGTTCAACAGGTGGGCAGCTACGAGCAGTACTTC
CDR3aa: CASVQQVGSYEQYF
v_gene: TRBV6-5
abundance: .
len: 14
d_gene: .
j_gene: TRBJ2-7

CDR3nt: TGTGCCAGCAGCTTAGCCCGATCCGACAGGCACTATGGCTACACCTTC
CDR3aa: CASSLARSDRHYGYTF
v_gene: TRBV11-2
abundance: .
len: 16
d_gene: .
j_gene: TRBJ1-2

CDR3nt: TGCGCCAGCAGCTTGGCTCTTTCGGGCACCGGGGAGCTGTTTTTT
CDR3aa: CASSLALSGTGELFF
v_gene: TRBV5-1
abundance: .
len: 15
d_gene: .
j_gene: TRBJ2-2

CDR3nt: TGTGCCAGCAGCTTAAATTCGGGACAGGTAAATGAGCAGTTCTTC
CDR3aa: CASSLNSGQVNEQFF
v_gene: TRBV7-2
abundance: .
len: 15
d_gene: TRBD1
j_gene: TRBJ2-1

CDR3nt: TGTGCCAGTAGCCGACTCTATATCTACACAGATACGCAGTATTTT
CDR3aa: CASSRLYIYTDTQYF
v_gene: TRBV19
abundance: .
len: 15
d_gene: .
j_gene: TRBJ2-3

CDR3nt: TGTGCCAGCAGCTTAGATCGGGGGAGTCTCTACGAGCAGTACTTC
CDR3aa: CASSLDRGSLYEQYF
v_gene: TRBV7-9
abundance: .
len: 15
d_gene: .
j_gene: TRBJ2-7

CDR3nt: TGTGCCAGCAGTGAAGATAGCAGGGGGCCTCCCGAGCAGTACTTC
CDR3aa: CASSEDSRGPPEQYF
v_gene: TRBV2
abundance: .
len: 15
d_gene: TRBD1
j_gene: TRBJ2-7

CDR3nt: TGTGCCAGCAGCCGCACAGGGGATCAGCCCCAGCATTTT
CDR3aa: CASSRTGDQPQHF
v_gene: TRBV7-9
abundance: few
len: 13
d_gene: TRBD1
j_gene: TRBJ1-5

CDR3nt: TGTGCCAGCAGCTTATGGTTGAGCGGGGGGGCAACAGATACGCAGTATTTT
CDR3aa: CASSLWLSGGATDTQYF
v_gene: TRBV5-4
abundance: .
len: 17
d_gene: TRBD2
j_gene: TRBJ2-3

CDR3nt: TGCGCCAGCAGCTTGGCGGCTAGCTACAATGAGCAGTTCTTC
CDR3aa: CASSLAASYNEQFF
v_gene: TRBV5-1
abundance: .
len: 14
d_gene: .
j_gene: TRBJ2-1

CDR3nt: TGCAGCGTTGAATCGGGACAGGGAGGGGAAGAGCAGTTCTTC
CDR3aa: CSVESGQGGEEQFF
v_gene: TRBV29-1
abundance: .
len: 14
d_gene: TRBD1
j_gene: TRBJ2-1

CDR3nt: TGTGCCAGCAGTTCCGGGACCAGGGAGGAGCCCCAGCATTTT
CDR3aa: CASSSGTREEPQHF
v_gene: TRBV27
abundance: few
len: 14
d_gene: .
j_gene: TRBJ1-5

CDR3nt: TGTGCCTGGAGTAGGATGGACGTTCGGACAGATAGGGAGCAGTACTTC
CDR3aa: CAWSRMDVRTDREQYF
v_gene: TRBV30
abundance: .
len: 16
d_gene: .
j_gene: TRBJ2-7

CDR3nt: TGTGCCAGTAGACAAAAGGGAGGGACAAATGATAAGTTCTTC
CDR3aa: CASRQKGGTNDKFF
v_gene: TRBV19
abundance: once
len: 14
d_gene: .
j_gene: TRBJ2-1

CDR3nt: TGTGCCACCGCGGGGGCTACTAATGAAAAACTGTTTTTT
CDR3aa: CATAGATNEKLFF
v_gene: TRBV7-2
abundance: .
len: 13
d_gene: .
j_gene: TRBJ1-4

CDR3nt: TGTGCCAGTAGTGCCCAGGGATTAGAGACCCAGTACTTC
CDR3aa: CASSAQGLETQYF
v_gene: TRBV19
abundance: .
len: 13
d_gene: .
j_gene: TRBJ2-5

CDR3nt: TGTGCCAGCAGCGTATCAGGGGGGTTAGGGCAGCCCCAGCATTTT
CDR3aa: CASSVSGGLGQPQHF
v_gene: TRBV9
abundance: .
len: 15
d_gene: TRBD1
j_gene: TRBJ1-5

CDR3nt: TGTGCCAGCAGTGAATACGGGTTGAATCAGCCCCAGCATTTT
CDR3aa: CASSEYGLNQPQHF
v_gene: TRBV2
abundance: .
len: 14
d_gene: .
j_gene: TRBJ1-5

CDR3nt: TGCGCCAGCAGCTTGGAGCGGACAGGGTCTAATAGCAATCAGCCCCAGCATTTT
CDR3aa: CASSLERTGSNSNQPQHF
v_gene: TRBV5-1
abundance: .
len: 18
d_gene: TRBD1
j_gene: TRBJ1-5

CDR3nt: TGTGCCAGCAGGTGGACAGAGGGGACTGAAGCTTTCTTT
CDR3aa: CASRWTEGTEAFF
v_gene: TRBV2
abundance: .
len: 13
d_gene: .
j_gene: TRBJ1-1

CDR3nt: TGTGCCTGCCCGGACAGTGCAACTAATGAAAAACTGTTTTTT
CDR3aa: CACPDSATNEKLFF
v_gene: TRBV30
abundance: .
len: 14
d_gene: .
j_gene: TRBJ1-4

CDR3nt: TGCGCCAGCAGCCAAGAAGGACAGGGAAGGTATGGCTACACCTTC
CDR3aa: CASSQEGQGRYGYTF
v_gene: TRBV4-3
abundance: .
len: 15
d_gene: TRBD1
j_gene: TRBJ1-2

CDR3nt: TGCGCCAGCAGCCGGGACTTGTCCTACGAGCAGTACTTC
CDR3aa: CASSRDLSYEQYF
v_gene: TRBV5-1
abundance: .
len: 13
d_gene: .
j_gene: TRBJ2-7

CDR3nt: TGTGCCAGCAGCTCTAGCCCAGTTGTCGAGCAGTACTTC
CDR3aa: CASSSSPVVEQYF
v_gene: TRBV7-9
abundance: many
len: 13
d_gene: .
j_gene: TRBJ2-7